These 25 T cell receptor beta chains came from one sample sequenced in a study of CD8 T cells in Susac syndrome. Random hexamers were used to reverse transcribe an amount of roughly 0.45 to 1 ug RNA. TCRdb reanalysed the immunoSEQ multiplex PCR reads using MiXCR and keeps one entry per CDR3 protein. The repertoire holds around 71,000 distinct CDR3 sequences, with 85% to 95% as singletons. Source material: CD4+ T cells from PBMCs. These receptors originate from a human donor with Susac syndrome.

The V call is TRBV2, the J call TRBJ1-5; D perhaps matches TRBD1 (5 bases). The CDR3 spans 16 residues. The germline V gene encodes CDR1 SNHLY and CDR2 FYNNEI. V was cut by 4 bases and J by 8 bases, with 21 bases left in between. CDR3 region: CASSVLPGRLSEPQHF. Written as DNA, the CDR3 is TGTGCCAGCAGTGTTTTACCGGGACGGCTGAGCGAGCCCCAGCATTTT.

The V and J genes are TRBV12-3 or TRBV12-4 and TRBJ1-6, with a weak D call TRBD1 (5 bases). The CDR3 has 16 residues. V shed 6 bases and J shed 5 bases, with 17 bases lying between them. CDR3 coding DNA: TGTGCCAGCAGAAGGAGGCAGGGAGGGGATAATTCACCCCTCCACTTT. Translating it yields CASRRRQGGDNSPLHF.

This clonotype turned up a few times. The V gene is TRBV6-2 or TRBV6-3, the J gene TRBJ2-7; D is undetermined. This CDR3 has 14 residues. CDR1 and CDR2 from the germline V gene are MNHEY and SVGEGT. Trimming stripped 7 bases from V and 9 bases from J, with 22 bases between. The CDR3 protein is CASKVKDEWAGQYF. Here the CDR3 DNA reads TGTGCCAGCAAAGTTAAGGACGAATGGGCTGGGCAGTACTTC.

The chain employs TRBV9 and TRBJ1-2, with D unresolved. Germline CDR1 is SGDLS and CDR2 is YYNGEE. Trimming stripped 0 bases from V and 5 bases from J, with 8 bases between. The CDR3 is 13 amino acids. CDR3 nucleotide sequence: TGTGCCAGCAGCGTAGACGGGCCTTATGGCTACACCTTC. This gives the protein CASSVDGPYGYTF.

This clonotype appeared a single time. The chain joins TRBV12-3 or TRBV12-4 to TRBJ2-7; D tentatively reads TRBD1 or TRBD2 (5 bases each). Trimming removed 6 bases at V and 7 bases at J, with 19 bases between. The CDR3 consists of 14 residues. The CDR3 loop is CASSPGPSVGEQYF. CDR3 bases: TGTGCCAGCAGCCCGGGACCCTCAGTAGGGGAGCAGTACTTC.

The V call is TRBV25-1, the J call TRBJ2-6; TRBD1 aligns across 8 bases. The V and J ends lost 8 bases and 5 bases, in that order; junction bases with no gene match: 5. Germline loops: CDR1 MGHDK, CDR2 SYGVNS. The CDR3 loop spans 14 amino acids. The CDR3 sequence: CASGRQGRANVLTF. CDR3 coding DNA: TGTGCCAGCGGTCGACAGGGGCGGGCCAACGTCCTGACTTTC. The whole variable domain, filled in from reference TRBV25-1 and TRBJ2-6, reads EADIYQTPRYLVIGTGKKITLECSQTMGHDKMYWYQQDPGMELHLIHYSYGVNSTEKGDLSSESTVSRIRTEHFPLTLESARPSHTSQYLCASGRQGRANVLTFGAGSRLTVL.

The chain uses TRBV18 and TRBJ2-5; tentatively, D is TRBD1 or TRBD2 (5 bases each). CDR3 size: 18 residues. Germline CDR1 KGHSH, CDR2 LQKENI. Between the trimmed V and J ends, which lost 3 bases and 3 bases, there was a span of 23 bases. CDR3 DNA sequence: TGTGCCAGCTCACCCCTCTTGGGGGTAAAGGTACCCGAAGAGACCCAGTACTTC. It encodes CASSPLLGVKVPEETQYF.

The gene calls are TRBV6-6 and TRBJ1-6; TRBD1 matches at 10 bases. Trimming removed 4 bases from V and 7 bases from J; junction bases left unmatched: 7. Per the germline V gene, CDR1 is MNHNY and CDR2 is SVGAGI (reference sequence). The CDR3 has 16 amino acids. CDR3 sequence: CASSLTGGSGNSPLHF. The CDR3 nucleotides are TGTGCCAGCAGTTTGACAGGGGGCTCGGGGAATTCACCCCTCCACTTT.

J is TRBJ2-1 and V is TRBV6-2 or TRBV6-3, with 8 positions matching TRBD1. The germline V gene encodes CDR1 MNHEY and CDR2 SVGEGT. The V and J ends lost 2 bases and 5 bases, in that order; junction bases with no gene match: 5. The CDR3 length is 15 residues. In DNA, the CDR3 is TGTGCCAGCAGTTACCCGGGGACAGGCCACAATGAGCAGTTCTTC. Its translation: CASSYPGTGHNEQFF.

In DNA form, the CDR3 reads TGTGCCAGTAGTCAAACTGACAGGGTGGATTACAATGAAAAACTGTTTTTT. It codes for CASSQTDRVDYNEKLFF. The V and J genes are TRBV19 and TRBJ1-4; 7 nucleotides agree with TRBD1. The CDR3 is made up of 17 amino acids. J gave up 5 bases and V 5 bases, and 14 bases lay outside the gene matches. Germline CDR1 is LNHDA and CDR2 is SQIVND (reference sequence).

This chain connects TRBV6-1 to TRBJ1-2; TRBD1 matches at 10 bases. The J segment lost 8 bases and the V segment lost 8 bases, leaving 20 bases of the junction unmatched. Germline V lookup: CDR1 MNHNS, CDR2 SASEGT. This CDR3 comprises 17 residues. The CDR3 region is CASVGSGTGARVYGYTF. The CDR3 bases are TGTGCCAGCGTAGGATCCGGGACAGGGGCCCGGGTCTACGGCTACACCTTC.

This clonotype was counted a few times. The rearrangement uses TRBV7-9 and TRBJ1-1, with a tentative D call TRBD1 (5 bases). The CDR3 is 13 amino acids. V lost 6 bases and J 2 bases, leaving 10 bases between the germline ends. Germline CDR1 is SEHNR and CDR2 is FQNEAQ (reference sequence). The CDR3 loop is CASSLQGNTEAFF. The CDR3 DNA follows: TGTGCCAGCAGTCTCCAGGGCAACACTGAAGCTTTCTTT.

The gene calls are TRBV5-6 and TRBJ1-3; TRBD1 aligns across 10 bases. CDR1 and CDR2 from the germline V gene are SGHDT and YYEEEE. V was clipped by 4 bases and J by 2 bases; unmatched bases: 9. The CDR3 is 17 residues long. The CDR3, as DNA: TGTGCCAGCAGCACGGACAGGGGGATTAGAGCTGGAAACACCATATATTTT. It is translated as CASSTDRGIRAGNTIYF.

V is TRBV2 and J is TRBJ1-4; D gene uncertain. Trimming left V 1 base short and J 8 bases short, with 11 bases between. This CDR3 spans 14 amino acids. Germline lookup yields CDR1 SNHLY and CDR2 FYNNEI. The CDR3 sequence: CASSEGPVGEKLFF. CDR3 in DNA: TGTGCCAGCAGTGAAGGGCCCGTTGGGGAAAAACTGTTTTTT.

The chain links TRBV28 to TRBJ2-5; no clear D gene. Germline CDR1 reads MDHEN; CDR2 reads SYDVKM. V shed 6 bases and J shed 5 bases, with 7 bases lying between them. This CDR3 spans 11 amino acids. As DNA, the CDR3 is TGTGCCAGCAGGTCCTTCGAGACCCAGTACTTC. Translating it yields CASRSFETQYF.

J is TRBJ1-1 and V is TRBV5-4; D gene ambiguous. Trimming took off 1 base at V and 4 bases at J, with 17 bases between the two ends. CDR1 is SGHNT and CDR2 is YYREEE in the germline V gene (reference sequence). The CDR3 sequence is 16 residues long. CDR3 bases: TGTGCCAGCAGCTTGTCCGCGAGGCTGGACCCCACTGAAGCTTTCTTT. Translating gives CASSLSARLDPTEAFF.

The chain uses TRBV20-1 and TRBJ2-3, with TRBD2 as a possible D gene (6 bases). The V end was cut by 6 bases, the J end by 0 bases, with 13 bases between. The germline V gene has CDR1 DFQATT and CDR2 SNEGSKA (reference sequence). The CDR3 length is 14 residues. This chain's CDR3 is CSAAGYPSTDTQYF. The CDR3 region has the DNA TGCAGTGCGGCGGGATACCCTAGCACAGATACGCAGTATTTT.

This sequence joins TRBV6-2 or TRBV6-3 and TRBJ2-7; 10 nucleotides align to TRBD1. J was trimmed by 5 bases and V by 7 bases; bases with no gene match: 14. The length of the CDR3 is 16 residues. Germline-derived CDR1 and CDR2 are MNHEY and SVGEGT. For the CDR3, the DNA is TGTGCCAGCAAAAACACGGGACAGGGGAAGGGGCACGAGCAGTACTTC. Translated: CASKNTGQGKGHEQYF.

The gene calls are TRBV30 and TRBJ1-1; 7 bases align to TRBD1. With 3 bases clipped from V and 1 base from J, the junction kept 5 bases outside the gene matches. CDR1 and CDR2 (germline): GTSNPN, SVGIG (reference sequence). The CDR3 is made up of 14 amino acids. CDR3 bases: TGTGCCTGGAGGACAGGGTTGACGAACACTGAAGCTTTCTTT. Protein: CAWRTGLTNTEAFF.

CDR3 loop: CASSPLGSGVVYEQYF. DNA for the CDR3: TGTGCCAGCAGCCCTCTTGGCAGCGGGGTCGTCTACGAGCAGTACTTC. The chain is built from TRBV3-1 and TRBJ2-7; 7 bases align to TRBD2. V shed 4 bases, J shed 3 bases, and the junction held 12 bases outside the gene matches. The CDR3 runs to 16 residues. Per the germline V gene, CDR1 is LGHDT and CDR2 is YNNKEL (reference sequence).

The chain employs TRBV7-6 and TRBJ2-1; 10 nucleotides match TRBD1. CDR1 is SGHVS, CDR2 FNYEAQ, per germline. Trimming removed 4 bases from V and 0 bases from J; junction bases left unmatched: 12. The CDR3 is 19 residues long. This CDR3 is CASSSRRGQGGSSYNEQFF. Here the CDR3 DNA reads TGTGCCAGCAGCTCCCGAAGAGGACAGGGGGGTAGCTCCTACAATGAGCAGTTCTTC.

This clonotype was counted a few times. V usage is TRBV7-6 and J usage is TRBJ2-7; unclear D gene. Germline assignment: CDR1 SGHVS and CDR2 FNYEAQ. The length of the CDR3 is 15 residues. Trimming pared 5 bases from V and 0 bases from J, leaving 14 bases between. The CDR3 DNA is TGTGCCAGCAGCCCGGTTCCCGTTTACTCCTACGAGCAGTACTTC. Its translation: CASSPVPVYSYEQYF.

The chain joins TRBV20-1 to TRBJ1-5; maybe TRBD1 (5 bases). CDR3 length equals 12 residues. The germline CDR1 and CDR2 sequences are DFQATT and SNEGSKA (reference sequence). The V end lost 7 bases, the J end lost 4 bases, and 11 bases lay between the germline ends. The CDR3 nucleotides are TGCAGTGGGGACCTGCCGAATCAGCCCCAGCATTTT. It translates to CSGDLPNQPQHF.

The V call is TRBV7-3, the J call TRBJ2-1; no firm D call. CDR3 size: 15 residues. CDR1 is SGHTA and CDR2 is FQGTGA in the germline V gene. Between the trimmed V and J ends, which lost 2 bases and 1 base, there was a span of 9 bases. The CDR3 DNA sequence: TGTGCCAGCAGCTTAGGGGATGTATCCTACAATGAGCAGTTCTTC. It encodes CASSLGDVSYNEQFF.

The J gene is TRBJ2-3, the V gene TRBV5-4, with D tentatively TRBD1 (6 bases). The CDR3 totals 15 residues. V gave up 0 bases and J gave up 0 bases, with 8 bases separating them. Germline CDR1 is SGHNT and CDR2 is YYREEE (reference sequence). The CDR3 is CASSLDRASTDTQYF. CDR3 coding DNA: TGTGCCAGCAGCTTGGACAGGGCTAGCACAGATACGCAGTATTTT.